This entry features one T cell receptor beta chain sequence. Its antigen is undetermined. Sample-barcoded 5' priming and a J-beta primer mix drove a second PCR of about 6 to 11 cycles. In TCRdb, the 5' RACE reads were re-called with MiXCR into one record per CDR3 protein. Here the sample spans 2 million or so distinct CDR3 sequences, less than 50% being singletons. Every sample had a minimum of 6.5 million PBMCs isolated. These data belong to a study of blood T cells in healthy people across ages. Per germline, CDR1 KGHDR and CDR2 SFDVKD. This CDR3 is 13 amino acids long. Study-wide results and caveats: TCR beta diversity per million T cells fell roughly linearly with age.

Sequencing input: blood. The chain employs TRBV24-1 and TRBJ2-7; 8 positions match TRBD2. The J call may be mistaken, given a closer DNA end match to TRBJ2-5. The sequence came from a woman in her 40s in good health. CDR3 in DNA: TGTGCCACCAGTGGGACTAGCTTGGAGACCCAGTACTTC. Its protein product is CATSGTSLETQYF.